This TCR beta chain was documented in a study of blood T cell repertoires in COVID-19. Study details: The cDNA or gDNA used as material had been derived from T cells, B-cell-depleted T cells, or PBMCs.

As regards this clone: In the same sample, other DNA sequences code for this CDR3.

Libraries were prepared by immunoSEQ multiplex PCR; TCRdb keeps only in-frame clonotypes and omits some of them. Of 110,000 or so clones listed, roughly 80% were seen once; the top ten hold 7.9%. Germline CDR1 SGHRS, CDR2 YFSETQ. V gave up 2 bases and J gave up 5 bases; unmatched junction bases: 3. CDR3 length equals 13 residues. This TCR came from a human donor in a cohort sampled during active COVID-19. The sample consisted of peripheral blood. The V and J genes are TRBV5-1 and TRBJ2-7, with 8 bases matching TRBD1. Written as DNA, the CDR3 is TGCGCCAGCAGCTTCGGACAGGGAGACGAGCAGTACTTC. This gives the protein CASSFGQGDEQYF.